This T cell receptor beta chain comes out of a study of blood T cell repertoires in COVID-19. Unmatched junction bases numbered 9, after V lost 2 bases and J lost 6 bases. From germline, CDR1 is SGHTA and CDR2 FQGTGA. The CDR3 extends over 17 amino acids. Sequencing was performed with immunoSEQ multiplex PCR; in TCRdb, only in-frame clones are kept and a portion is missing. The sample consists of 45,000 to 60,000 clones, around 90% of them appearing once. The sequence was collected from a human donor with active COVID-19. The donor label of this sample is uncertain. The genes are TRBV7-3 and TRBJ2-1; TRBD2 matches at 11 bases. Sequenced material: peripheral blood. CDR3 in amino acids: CASSLLPSSGGTNEQFF. The CDR3 coding sequence is TGTGCCAGCAGCTTACTTCCCTCTAGCGGGGGGACCAATGAGCAGTTCTTC.